Listed below are T cell receptor beta chains from one sample, sequenced in a study of molecular identifiers for immune sequencing clone quantification. TCRdb reprocessed the PCR reads with MiXCR, giving one entry per CDR3 protein. The table has over 550,000 distinct CDR3 sequences, 25% seen once. Sequencing was carried out using naive CD8+ T cells from blood, with Jurkat cell RNA spiked in. The receptor set was obtained from a human donor in good health. Some libraries in this study had Jurkat cell RNA spiked in. The CDR3 runs from the conserved cysteine through the conserved F or W. D genes are given only for firm matches. Where a row states a size, it is once, few, many or the class of an expanded clone; other rows omit it.

J gene,D gene,clone size,CDR3 length,V gene,CDR3 protein,CDR3 DNA
TRBJ2-7,NA,few,15,TRBV19,CASSIGVGLSYEQYF,TGTGCCAGTAGTATAGGGGTCGGGCTCTCCTACGAGCAGTACTTC
TRBJ2-2,NA,NA,15,TRBV9,CASSGQGGDTGELFF,TGTGCCAGCAGCGGACAGGGAGGGGACACCGGGGAGCTGTTTTTT
TRBJ2-6,TRBD2,few,19,TRBV9,CASSVFGGLKSSGANVLTF,TGTGCCAGCAGCGTGTTTGGGGGACTAAAAAGCTCTGGGGCCAACGTCCTGACTTTC
TRBJ2-1,NA,NA,12,TRBV11-2,CASSYQASEQFF,TGTGCCAGCAGCTATCAAGCGAGTGAGCAGTTCTTC
TRBJ2-1,NA,few,14,TRBV27,CASRTGGRNNEQFF,TGTGCCAGCAGAACTGGGGGGCGAAACAATGAGCAGTTCTTC
TRBJ2-7,TRBD1,NA,14,TRBV19,CASSWAGGNYEQYF,TGTGCCAGTAGTTGGGCAGGGGGTAACTACGAGCAGTACTTC
TRBJ2-3,TRBD2,NA,17,TRBV3-1,CASSQDGTSGPHDTQYF,TGTGCCAGCAGCCAAGACGGAACTAGCGGCCCTCACGATACGCAGTATTTT
TRBJ2-7,TRBD2,many,15,TRBV20-1,CSARGPAGGTYEQYF,TGCAGTGCTAGGGGGCCAGCGGGAGGGACCTACGAGCAGTACTTC
TRBJ2-5,TRBD2,many,15,TRBV13,CASSFAAGAQETQYF,TGTGCCAGCAGCTTCGCAGCGGGAGCCCAAGAGACCCAGTACTTC
TRBJ2-7,TRBD1,NA,14,TRBV19,CASSMGQDLGEQYF,TGTGCCAGTAGTATGGGACAGGATTTGGGGGAGCAGTACTTC
TRBJ2-7,TRBD1,NA,14,TRBV4-1,CASSSTTGEYEQYF,TGCGCCAGCAGCTCGACGACAGGGGAATACGAGCAGTACTTC
TRBJ2-4,NA,many,16,TRBV13,CASSLGRHLAKNIQYF,TGTGCCAGCAGCTTAGGCAGGCATCTAGCCAAAAACATTCAGTACTTC
TRBJ2-3,TRBD2,NA,18,TRBV4-1,CASSHEPGLAGDRGTQYF,TGCGCCAGCAGCCACGAACCAGGACTAGCGGGGGACAGAGGTACGCAGTATTTT
TRBJ1-1,NA,many,14,TRBV13,CASSLDFKPTEAFF,TGTGCCAGCAGCTTAGACTTCAAGCCAACTGAAGCTTTCTTT
TRBJ2-1,TRBD2,many,11,TRBV25-1,CASSESGKQFF,TGTGCCAGCAGTGAGAGCGGGAAGCAGTTCTTC
TRBJ2-7,TRBD2,many,15,TRBV7-2,CASSPRTSGDYEQYF,TGTGCCAGCAGCCCGCGGACTAGCGGGGATTACGAGCAGTACTTC
TRBJ2-5,NA,many,12,TRBV29-1,CSAEWGGETQYF,TGCAGCGCCGAGTGGGGCGGAGAGACCCAGTACTTC
TRBJ2-7,NA,NA,11,TRBV30,CAWKTIYEQYF,TGTGCCTGGAAAACCATCTACGAGCAGTACTTC
TRBJ2-7,NA,many,12,TRBV7-9,CASSSYGHEQYF,TGTGCCAGCAGCTCGTACGGCCACGAGCAGTACTTC
TRBJ1-4,TRBD1,few,16,TRBV20-1,CSAMDRGLATNEKLFF,TGCAGTGCTATGGACAGGGGCCTTGCAACTAATGAAAAACTGTTTTTT
TRBJ2-1,TRBD1,many,16,TRBV7-6,CASSLNRDSSYNEQFF,TGTGCCAGCAGCTTAAACCGGGACAGCTCCTACAATGAGCAGTTCTTC
TRBJ2-1,TRBD2,NA,15,TRBV20-1,CIVRLAGDPYNEQFF,TGCATTGTCAGACTAGCGGGGGACCCCTACAATGAGCAGTTCTTC
TRBJ2-3,TRBD2,NA,15,TRBV19,CASSIGGRVSDTQYF,TGTGCCAGTAGTATAGGCGGGAGAGTATCAGATACGCAGTATTTT
TRBJ2-3,NA,many,15,TRBV24-1,CATGPTSIDTDTQYF,TGTGCCACAGGACCCACTAGCATCGACACAGATACGCAGTATTTT
TRBJ2-5,NA,few,14,TRBV27,CASAHSELQETQYF,TGTGCCAGCGCCCACTCTGAACTCCAAGAGACCCAGTACTTC